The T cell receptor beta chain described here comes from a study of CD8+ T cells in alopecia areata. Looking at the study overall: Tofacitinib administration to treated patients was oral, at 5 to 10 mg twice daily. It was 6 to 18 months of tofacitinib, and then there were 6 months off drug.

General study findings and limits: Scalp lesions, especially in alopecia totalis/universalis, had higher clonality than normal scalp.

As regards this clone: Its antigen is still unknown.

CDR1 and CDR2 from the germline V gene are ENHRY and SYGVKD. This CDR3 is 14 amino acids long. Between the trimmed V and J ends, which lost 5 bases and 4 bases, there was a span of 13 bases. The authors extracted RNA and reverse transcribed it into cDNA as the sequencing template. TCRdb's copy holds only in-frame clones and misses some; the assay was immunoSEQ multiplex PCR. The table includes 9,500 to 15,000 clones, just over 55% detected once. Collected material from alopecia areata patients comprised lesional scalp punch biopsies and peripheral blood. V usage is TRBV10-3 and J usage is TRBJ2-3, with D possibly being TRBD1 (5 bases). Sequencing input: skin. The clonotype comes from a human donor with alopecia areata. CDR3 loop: CAISPQDTPDTQYF. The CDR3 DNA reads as TGTGCCATCAGTCCCCAGGACACCCCAGATACGCAGTATTTT.